These T cell receptor beta chains were read from a single sample in a study of technical replicates of blood from a handful of donors. Method: immunoSEQ multiplex PCR; TCRdb's copy keeps in-frame clones and lacks some. Of tens of thousands of clones in the sample, 91% were seen once. Input material: T cells isolated from PBMCs. The receptors derive from a human donor in good health. Both conserved end residues are part of each CDR3. Size tells how often a clone was seen (once, few, many) or the class of an expanded clone, and some rows leave it out.

j_call,clone_size,v_call,cdr3_aa
TRBJ1-1,-,TRBV6-5,CASRSGQGNTEAFF
TRBJ1-5,once,TRBV28,CASSFGTGYNQPQHF
TRBJ1-4,-,TRBV4-1,CASSQTGEKLFF
TRBJ1-1,-,TRBV19,CASSIGGGLMNTEAFF
TRBJ1-5,-,TRBV27,CASSRTGGNQPQHF
TRBJ2-5,-,TRBV27,CASSLTPASAATQYF
TRBJ2-1,-,TRBV5-4,CASSGDNEQFF
TRBJ2-5,-,TRBV7-2,CASSLVVGGIETQYF
TRBJ2-5,-,TRBV9,CASSVGAAGGVVETQYF
TRBJ2-4,-,TRBV30,CAWGLAGAKNIQYF
TRBJ2-5,once,TRBV7-9,CASSFSPETQYF
TRBJ2-7,-,TRBV7-8,CASSLSLSREQYF
TRBJ1-1,-,TRBV30,CAWSVLQNTEAFF
TRBJ2-5,-,TRBV7-6,CASSLGSAAWETQYF
TRBJ1-3,-,TRBV6-5,CASSYQGGAAGNTIYF
TRBJ2-7,-,TRBV15,CATSTSPTSGTGYEQYF
TRBJ2-4,-,TRBV11-3,CASSLTAGIQYF
TRBJ1-2,-,TRBV19,CASSIRGYGYTF
TRBJ2-7,-,TRBV10-3,CAAAGGEYEQYF
TRBJ2-5,-,TRBV6-5,CASSSEGTVGTQYF
TRBJ1-2,-,TRBV28,CASSPSDYGYTF
TRBJ2-1,-,TRBV5-1,CASEEYNEQFF
TRBJ1-1,-,TRBV19,CASTLNTEAFF
TRBJ1-1,few,TRBV20-1,CSVQRSTEAFF
TRBJ2-7,once,TRBV2,CASLPGQGRYEQYF
TRBJ2-7,-,TRBV30,CASDAMAGTSGYYEQYF
TRBJ2-1,-,TRBV5-1,CASSLVGSGRVNEQFF
TRBJ2-6,-,TRBV5-1,CACFRGPLSGANVLTF
TRBJ1-2,-,TRBV28,CASSFPGTVYGYTF
TRBJ1-2,-,TRBV19,CASSVNRGSGYTF
TRBJ2-5,-,TRBV14,CASSQGASGSVETQYF
TRBJ2-1,-,TRBV30,CAWSLSESSYNEQFF
TRBJ2-3,-,TRBV4-3,CASSQGTGSTDTQYF
TRBJ1-1,-,TRBV6-5,CASATGTGRGAEAFF
TRBJ2-2,-,TRBV18,CASSPQLAGADTGELFF
TRBJ1-1,-,TRBV5-1,CASSSRMGQGNTEAFF
TRBJ1-4,-,TRBV7-9,CASSLGQGREKLFF
TRBJ1-2,once,TRBV6-1,CASSEYRTDIYGYTF
TRBJ2-3,-,TRBV28,CASSRREMREDTQYF
TRBJ2-7,-,TRBV29-1,CSVTGSSYEQYF
TRBJ1-1,-,TRBV14,CASSQLTGGTEAFF
TRBJ1-1,once,TRBV6-1,CASSEPDTEAFF
TRBJ2-1,-,TRBV14,CASSHLESVYNEQFF
TRBJ1-5,once,TRBV9,CASSGSGQFNQPQHF
TRBJ1-2,-,TRBV10-2,CASSVGHSNYGYTF
TRBJ2-7,-,TRBV28,CASSSHDRLYEQYF
TRBJ1-1,-,TRBV11-3,CASSRRSGDTEAFF
TRBJ2-7,-,TRBV5-4,CASSLQGTSSYEQYF
TRBJ1-1,-,TRBV5-1,CASSSTGESRAFF
TRBJ2-1,-,TRBV9,CASSITSGAYNEQFF
TRBJ2-3,-,TRBV19,CASSTTSGASLGTDTQYF
TRBJ1-5,-,TRBV6-6,CASSWQGGNQPQHF
TRBJ1-1,-,TRBV9,CASSVTGEPEAFF
TRBJ2-1,-,TRBV9,CASSVAPAGINEQFF
TRBJ1-5,-,TRBV28,CASSGAEGLAGQPQHF
TRBJ2-5,-,TRBV4-1,CASSQDPLGTSGPQETQYF
TRBJ2-7,-,TRBV4-1,CASSQEPSSSYEQYF
TRBJ1-2,-,TRBV7-2,CASSLDAGDYGYTF
TRBJ2-4,-,TRBV4-2,CASSQVGREFIIQYF